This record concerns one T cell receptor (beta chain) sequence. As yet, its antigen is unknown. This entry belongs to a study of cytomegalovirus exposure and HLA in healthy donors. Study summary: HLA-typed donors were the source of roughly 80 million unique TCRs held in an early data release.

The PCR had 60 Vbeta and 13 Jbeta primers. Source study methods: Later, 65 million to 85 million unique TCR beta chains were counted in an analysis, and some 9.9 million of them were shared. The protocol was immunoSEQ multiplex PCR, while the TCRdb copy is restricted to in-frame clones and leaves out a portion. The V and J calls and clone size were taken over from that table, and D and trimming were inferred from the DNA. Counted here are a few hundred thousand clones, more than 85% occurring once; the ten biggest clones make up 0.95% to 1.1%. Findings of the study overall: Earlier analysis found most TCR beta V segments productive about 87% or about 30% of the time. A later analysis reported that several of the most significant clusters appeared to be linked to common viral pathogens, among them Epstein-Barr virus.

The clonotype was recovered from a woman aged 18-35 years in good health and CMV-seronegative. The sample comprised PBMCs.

The DNA of the CDR3 is TGTGCCAGCAGCGTAGGGGGACAGGGTCTGAATGGCTACACCTTC. It encodes CASSVGGQGLNGYTF. The rearrangement joins TRBV9 to TRBJ1-2; 9 positions match TRBD1. The CDR3 length is 15 residues. J lost 6 bases, V lost 0 bases, and 6 bases had no gene match. The germline V gene has CDR1 SGDLS and CDR2 YYNGEE.